This T cell receptor (beta chain) was retrieved from a study of Ad26.COV2.S vaccination and SARS-CoV-2 variants. Study-wide findings and caveats: Compared with placebo recipients, vaccine recipients had higher spike-specific TCR breadth. Possibly, TCR breadth and depth analyses underestimated total T cell responses. CD8+ and CD4+ T cells specific for spike reportedly responded with substantial breadth after vaccination.

Method: immunoSEQ multiplex PCR; TCRdb's copy keeps in-frame clones and lacks some. The data contain roughly 300,000 clones, roughly 91% of them singletons. Comment on this clone: Its antigen is currently unknown.

The treatment: approximately 18 received Ad26.COV2.S at low or high dose, single or two shots; about 5 received placebo; per-sample allocation not given. Vaccine and placebo recipients were sampled on day 63 after the first injection. Germline-derived CDR1 and CDR2 are SEHNR and FQNEAQ (reference sequence). The CDR3 consists of 14 residues. Unmatched junction bases numbered 4, after V lost 7 bases and J lost 4 bases. The input for sequencing was peripheral blood, taken in a trial of Ad26.COV2.S vaccine versus placebo. V and J are TRBV7-9 and TRBJ1-4; TRBD1 matches at 9 bases. The receptor comes from a person aged 18-60 years who received the Ad26.COV2.S COVID-19 vaccine or a placebo. For the CDR3, the DNA is TGTGCCAGCATGCGACAGGGGGGTAATGAAAAACTGTTTTTT. The encoded protein is CASMRQGGNEKLFF.